This TCR beta chain was identified in a study of blood T cell repertoires in COVID-19. Study overall: PBMCs, B-cell-depleted T cells, or T cells were the source of the cDNA or gDNA that made up the material.

This clone has just one count. Germline V CDR1 and CDR2: LGHNA, YNFKEQ. The germline V and J ends were trimmed by 0 bases and 2 bases, with 11 bases remaining between them. The CDR3 length is 15 residues. Profiled with immunoSEQ multiplex PCR; TCRdb holds only in-frame clones, not every one. Here the sample spans 75,000 to 90,000 clones, 90% being singletons. The clonotype was recovered from a woman aged 50 to 60 in a cohort sampled during active COVID-19. The V call is TRBV4-2, the J call TRBJ2-7; tentatively, D is TRBD2 (5 bases). Material: peripheral blood. The CDR3, as DNA: TGTGCCAGCAGCCAAGATACGGGGTCTACCTACGAGCAGTACTTC. This gives the protein CASSQDTGSTYEQYF.